The clone carrying this TCR beta chain is a singleton in its sample. Several immunoSEQ plates received, in even portions, the genomic DNA of each subset. The method was immunoSEQ multiplex PCR; TCRdb's version includes in-frame clones alone and lacks a portion of them. The sample has hundreds of thousands of clones, 77% seen once. The data derive from a study of shared clonotypes between healthy human individuals. The CDR3 runs to 11 residues. V lost 6 bases and J 1 base, leaving 7 bases between the germline ends. Germline V lookup: CDR1 SQVTM, CDR2 ANQGSEA. Sequenced sample: PBMCs. The TCR was taken from a woman aged 40 to 50 in good health. Some clones in this sample may be carry-over from other donors' samples. The rearrangement uses TRBV29-1 and TRBJ2-7; D remains unclear. CDR3 sequence (DNA): TGCAGCGTCCTATCATCCTACGAGCAGTACTTC. Protein sequence: CSVLSSYEQYF.